This T cell receptor beta chain is from a study of sequential checkpoint blockade in melanoma. Here immunoSEQ multiplex PCR was the method, and the copy in TCRdb shows in-frame clones only, minus some. The sample contains 18,000 or so clones, 60% to 80% of which appear only once. Regarding treatment: randomized to nivolumab then ipilimumab (arm A) or the reverse (arm B). Live CD3+CD8+ CD19− CD56− cells were sorted from PBMCs. This material consisted of CD8+ T cells sorted from blood (inferred from file names), taken from a patient given nivolumab and ipilimumab in sequence. The clonotype originates from a human donor with melanoma.

The CDR3 DNA follows: TGTGCCAGCAGTGACAGTGAACAGGGGAACAATGAGCAGTTCTTC. Its translation is CASSDSEQGNNEQFF. The chain joins TRBV6-4 to TRBJ2-1; 7 bases are a match to TRBD1. Per germline, CDR1 MRHNA and CDR2 SNTAGT. With V trimmed by 2 bases and J by 5 bases, 6 bases remained unmatched. CDR3 size: 15 residues.